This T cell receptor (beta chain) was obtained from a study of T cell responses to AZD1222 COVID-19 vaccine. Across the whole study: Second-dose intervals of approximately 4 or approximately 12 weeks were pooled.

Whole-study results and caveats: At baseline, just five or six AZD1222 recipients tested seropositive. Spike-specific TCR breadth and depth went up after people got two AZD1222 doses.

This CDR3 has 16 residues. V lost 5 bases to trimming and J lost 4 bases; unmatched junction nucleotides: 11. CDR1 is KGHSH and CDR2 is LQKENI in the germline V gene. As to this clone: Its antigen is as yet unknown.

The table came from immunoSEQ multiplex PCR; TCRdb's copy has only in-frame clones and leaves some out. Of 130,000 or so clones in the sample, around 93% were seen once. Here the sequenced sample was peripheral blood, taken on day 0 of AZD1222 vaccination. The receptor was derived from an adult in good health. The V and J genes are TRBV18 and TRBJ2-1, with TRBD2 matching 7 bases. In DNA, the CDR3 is TGTGCCAGCTCATCGCGGCTAGCGGAAGATTACAATGAGCAGTTCTTC. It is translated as CASSSRLAEDYNEQFF.